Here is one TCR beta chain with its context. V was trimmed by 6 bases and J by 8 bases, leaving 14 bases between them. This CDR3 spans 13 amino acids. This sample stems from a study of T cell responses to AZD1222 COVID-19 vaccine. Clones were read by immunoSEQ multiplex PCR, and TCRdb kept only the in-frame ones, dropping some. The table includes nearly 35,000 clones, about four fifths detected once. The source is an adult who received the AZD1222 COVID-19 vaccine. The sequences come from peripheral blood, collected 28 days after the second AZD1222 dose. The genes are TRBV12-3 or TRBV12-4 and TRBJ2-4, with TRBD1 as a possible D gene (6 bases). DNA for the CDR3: TGTGCCAGCAGCTCACAGGGTCGGTACATTCAGTACTTC. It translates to CASSSQGRYIQYF.